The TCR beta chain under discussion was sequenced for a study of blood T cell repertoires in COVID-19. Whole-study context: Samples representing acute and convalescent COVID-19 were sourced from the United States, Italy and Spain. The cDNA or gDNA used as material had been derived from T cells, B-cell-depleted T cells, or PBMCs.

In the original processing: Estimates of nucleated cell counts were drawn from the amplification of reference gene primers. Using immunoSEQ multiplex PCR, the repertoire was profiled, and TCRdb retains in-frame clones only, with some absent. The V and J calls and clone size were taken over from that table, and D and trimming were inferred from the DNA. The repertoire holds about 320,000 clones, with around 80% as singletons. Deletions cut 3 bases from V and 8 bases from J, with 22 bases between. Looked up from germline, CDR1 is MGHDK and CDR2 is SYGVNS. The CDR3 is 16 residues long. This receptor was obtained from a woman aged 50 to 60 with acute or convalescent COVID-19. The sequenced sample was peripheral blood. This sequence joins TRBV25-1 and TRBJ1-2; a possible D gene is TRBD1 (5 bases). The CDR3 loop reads CASSEFGTPSGGGYTF. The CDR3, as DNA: TGTGCCAGCAGTGAGTTCGGGACTCCCTCGGGAGGCGGCTACACCTTC.